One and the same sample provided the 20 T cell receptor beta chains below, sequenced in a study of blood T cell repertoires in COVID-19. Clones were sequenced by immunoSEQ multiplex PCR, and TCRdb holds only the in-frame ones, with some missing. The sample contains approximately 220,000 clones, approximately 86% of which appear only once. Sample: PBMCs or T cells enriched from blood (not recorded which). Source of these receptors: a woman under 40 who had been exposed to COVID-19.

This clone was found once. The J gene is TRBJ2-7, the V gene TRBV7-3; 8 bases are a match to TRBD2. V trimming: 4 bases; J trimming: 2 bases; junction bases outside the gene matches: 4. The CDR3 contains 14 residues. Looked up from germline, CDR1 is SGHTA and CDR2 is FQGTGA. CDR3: CASSSAGGAYEQYF. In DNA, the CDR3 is TGTGCCAGCAGCTCCGCCGGGGGGGCCTACGAGCAGTACTTC. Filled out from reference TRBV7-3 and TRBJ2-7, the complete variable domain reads GAGVSQTPSNKVTEKGKYVELRCDPISGHTALYWYRQSLGQGPEFLIYFQGTGAADDSGLPNDRFFAVRPEGSVSTLKIQRTERGDSAVYLCASSSAGGAYEQYFGPGTRLTVT.

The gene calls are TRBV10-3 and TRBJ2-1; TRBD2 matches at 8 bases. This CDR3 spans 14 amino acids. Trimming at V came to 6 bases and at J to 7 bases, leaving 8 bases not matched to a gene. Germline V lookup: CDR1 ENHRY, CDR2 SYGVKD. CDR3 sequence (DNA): TGTGCCATCAGCGGCGGGGGGAACAAAAATGAGCAGTTCTTC. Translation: CAISGGGNKNEQFF.

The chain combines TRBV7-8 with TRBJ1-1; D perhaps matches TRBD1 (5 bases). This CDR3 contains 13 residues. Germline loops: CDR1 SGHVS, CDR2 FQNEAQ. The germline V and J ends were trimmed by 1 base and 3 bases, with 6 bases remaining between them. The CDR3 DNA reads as TGTGCCAGCAGCTTAGAACAGGACACTGAAGCTTTCTTT. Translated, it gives CASSLEQDTEAFF.

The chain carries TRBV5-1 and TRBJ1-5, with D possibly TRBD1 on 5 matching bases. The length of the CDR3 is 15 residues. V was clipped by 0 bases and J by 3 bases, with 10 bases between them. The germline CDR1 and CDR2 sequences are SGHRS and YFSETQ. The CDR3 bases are TGCGCCAGCAGCTTGGAGGGGAACAACAATCAGCCCCAGCATTTT. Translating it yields CASSLEGNNNQPQHF.

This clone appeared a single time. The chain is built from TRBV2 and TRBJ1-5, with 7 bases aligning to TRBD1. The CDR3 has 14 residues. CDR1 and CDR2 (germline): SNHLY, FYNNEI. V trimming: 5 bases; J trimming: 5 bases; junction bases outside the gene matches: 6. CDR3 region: CASSLQGSDQPQHF. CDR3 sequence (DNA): TGTGCCAGCAGTCTACAGGGGAGTGATCAGCCCCAGCATTTT.

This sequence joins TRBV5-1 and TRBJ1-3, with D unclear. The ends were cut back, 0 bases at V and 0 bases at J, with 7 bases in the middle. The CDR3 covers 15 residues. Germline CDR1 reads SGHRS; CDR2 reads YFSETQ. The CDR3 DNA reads TGCGCCAGCAGCTTGGGACACCTCTCTGGAAACACCATATATTTT. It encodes CASSLGHLSGNTIYF.

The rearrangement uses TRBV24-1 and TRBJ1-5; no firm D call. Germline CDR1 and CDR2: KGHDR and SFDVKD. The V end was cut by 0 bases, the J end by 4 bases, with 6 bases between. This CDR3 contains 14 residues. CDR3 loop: CATSDLWQNQPQHF. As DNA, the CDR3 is TGTGCCACCAGTGATTTGTGGCAAAATCAGCCCCAGCATTTT.

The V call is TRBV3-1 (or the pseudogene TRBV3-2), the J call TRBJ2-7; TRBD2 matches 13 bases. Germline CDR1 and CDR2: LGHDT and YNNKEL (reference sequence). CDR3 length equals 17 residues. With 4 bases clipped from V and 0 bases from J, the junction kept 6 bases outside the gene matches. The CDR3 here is CASSPGLAGVPSYEQYF. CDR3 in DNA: TGTGCCAGCAGCCCCGGACTAGCGGGGGTTCCCTCCTACGAGCAGTACTTC.

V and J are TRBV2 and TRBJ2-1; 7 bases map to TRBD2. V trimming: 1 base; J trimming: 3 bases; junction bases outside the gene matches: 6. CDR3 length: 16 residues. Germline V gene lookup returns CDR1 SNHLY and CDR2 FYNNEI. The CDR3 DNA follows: TGTGCCAGCAGTGAAGATAGGCTAGCGGTCTACAATGAGCAGTTCTTC. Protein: CASSEDRLAVYNEQFF.

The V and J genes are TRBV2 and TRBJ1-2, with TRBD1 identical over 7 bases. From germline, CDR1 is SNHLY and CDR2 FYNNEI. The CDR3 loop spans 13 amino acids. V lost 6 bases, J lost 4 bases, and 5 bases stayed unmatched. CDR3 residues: CASSAGTVYGYTF. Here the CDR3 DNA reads TGTGCCAGCAGCGCCGGGACAGTCTATGGCTACACCTTC.

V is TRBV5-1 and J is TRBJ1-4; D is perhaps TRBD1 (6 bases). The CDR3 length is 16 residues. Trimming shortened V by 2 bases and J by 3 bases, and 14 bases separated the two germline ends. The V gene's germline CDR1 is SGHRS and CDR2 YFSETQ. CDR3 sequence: CASSFSSDSSNEKLFF. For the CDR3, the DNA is TGCGCCAGCAGCTTCAGCTCGGACAGTTCTAATGAAAAACTGTTTTTT.

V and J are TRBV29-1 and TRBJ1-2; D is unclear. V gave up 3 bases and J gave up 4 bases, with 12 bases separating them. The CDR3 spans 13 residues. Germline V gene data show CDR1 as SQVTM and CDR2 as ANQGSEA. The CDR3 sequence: CSVDYPRAYGYTF. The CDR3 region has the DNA TGCAGCGTTGATTACCCCCGAGCCTATGGCTACACCTTC.

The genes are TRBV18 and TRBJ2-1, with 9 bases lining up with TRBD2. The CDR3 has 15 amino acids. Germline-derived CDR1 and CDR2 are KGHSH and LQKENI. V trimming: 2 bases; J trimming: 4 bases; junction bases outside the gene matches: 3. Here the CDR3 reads CASSPRLAGYNEQFF. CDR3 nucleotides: TGTGCCAGCTCACCAAGGCTAGCGGGGTACAATGAGCAGTTCTTC.

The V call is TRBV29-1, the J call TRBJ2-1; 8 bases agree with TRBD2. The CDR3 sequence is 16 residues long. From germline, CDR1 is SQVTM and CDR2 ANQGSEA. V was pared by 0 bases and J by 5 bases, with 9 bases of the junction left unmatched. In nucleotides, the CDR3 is TGCAGCGTTGAAGAGGGCGGGGGGATTTTTCACAATGAGCAGTTCTTC. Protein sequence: CSVEEGGGIFHNEQFF.

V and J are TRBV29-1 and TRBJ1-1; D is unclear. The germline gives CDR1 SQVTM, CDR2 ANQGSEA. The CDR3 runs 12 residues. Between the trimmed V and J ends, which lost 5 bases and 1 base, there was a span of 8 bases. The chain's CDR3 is CSVLTSNTEAFF. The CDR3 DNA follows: TGCAGCGTTTTGACTTCGAACACTGAAGCTTTCTTT.

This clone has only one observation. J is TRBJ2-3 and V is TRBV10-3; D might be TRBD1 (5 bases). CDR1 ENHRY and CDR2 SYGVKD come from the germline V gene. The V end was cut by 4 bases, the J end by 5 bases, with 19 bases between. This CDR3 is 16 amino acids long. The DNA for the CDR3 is TGTGCCATCAGTGCCAGGCAGGGCGTCCGTATAGATACGCAGTATTTT. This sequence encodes CAISARQGVRIDTQYF.

The CDR3 loop reads CASSPGGADTQYF. The DNA of the CDR3 is TGCGCCAGCAGCCCGGGGGGGGCAGATACGCAGTATTTT. The genes are TRBV5-1 and TRBJ2-3; TRBD2 matches 8 bases. V dropped 4 bases and J dropped 4; count of bases not matched to a gene: 2. The CDR3 runs 13 residues. Per the germline V gene, CDR1 is SGHRS and CDR2 is YFSETQ.

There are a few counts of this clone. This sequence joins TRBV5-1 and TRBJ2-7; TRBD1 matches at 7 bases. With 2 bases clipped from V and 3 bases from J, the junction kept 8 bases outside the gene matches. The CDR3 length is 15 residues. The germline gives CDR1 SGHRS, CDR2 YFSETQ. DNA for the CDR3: TGCGCCAGCAGCTTTCAGACAGGGAGAGGCTACGAGCAGTACTTC. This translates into CASSFQTGRGYEQYF.

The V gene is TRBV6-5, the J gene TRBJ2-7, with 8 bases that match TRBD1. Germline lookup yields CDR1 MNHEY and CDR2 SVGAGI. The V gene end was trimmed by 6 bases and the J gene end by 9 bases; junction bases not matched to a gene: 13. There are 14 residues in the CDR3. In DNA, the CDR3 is TGTGCCAGCAGCCGAGGCCAGGGGGCCCGAACGCAGTACTTC. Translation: CASSRGQGARTQYF.

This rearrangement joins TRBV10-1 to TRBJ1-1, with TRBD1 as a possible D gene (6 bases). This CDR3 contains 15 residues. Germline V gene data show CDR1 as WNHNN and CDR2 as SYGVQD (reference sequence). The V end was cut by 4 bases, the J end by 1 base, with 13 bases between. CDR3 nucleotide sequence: TGCGCCAGCAGTGGGGGGCCTGGAGGGAACACTGAAGCTTTCTTT. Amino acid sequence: CASSGGPGGNTEAFF.